This TCR beta chain was recorded in a study of cytomegalovirus exposure and HLA in healthy donors. V shed 4 bases and J 11 bases; nucleotides not matched to a gene: 10. The germline CDR1 and CDR2 sequences are SGHRS and YFSETQ. The CDR3 sequence is 14 residues long. The PCR was carried out with 60 Vbeta primers and 13 Jbeta primers. Here immunoSEQ multiplex PCR was the method, and the copy in TCRdb shows in-frame clones only, minus some. The sample includes 150,000 to 200,000 clones, over 60% seen only once; the top ten take about 1.6%. This TCR was recovered from a girl aged 5-17 years in good health and CMV-seronegative. V is TRBV5-1 and J is TRBJ1-1; 11 bases map to TRBD1. The source material was PBMCs. CDR3: CASSPGQGVGDAFF. The CDR3 nucleotides read TGCGCCAGCAGCCCGGGACAGGGGGTCGGAGACGCTTTCTTT.